These 20 T cell receptor beta chains came from one sample sequenced in a study of T cells in Graves' hyperthyroidism and ophthalmopathy (dated by TCRdb to the late 2010s). Library creation used multiplex PCR. Sequencing took place on an Illumina HiSeq 2000. TCR beta CDR3 regions were amplified from RNA transcripts. For the first round of RT-PCR on the TCR CDR3, the HTBI primer set was used together with the Qiagen OneStep RT-PCR kit. TCRdb ran its own pipeline on the public reads, namely fastp trimming at Q25 and MiXCR clone calling, and kept in-frame beta chains. Every distinct CDR3 protein forms one entry, paired with its most common genes and DNA. The sample table lists approximately 400,000 distinct CDR3 sequences, around 15% of them with a count of one. The ten most abundant clones make up 28% of the sample. The sample taken for sequencing was blood. The origin of the receptors is a man between 50 and 59 years old with Graves' ophthalmopathy.

This clonotype was recorded many times. The chain combines TRBV28 with TRBJ2-4; no firm D call. The CDR3 is made up of 16 amino acids. CDR1 MDHEN and CDR2 SYDVKM come from the germline V gene. The V gene lost 6 bases and the J gene lost 0 bases, with 15 bases spanning the gap. CDR3 sequence: CASSLMGIRAKNIQYF. In nucleotides, the CDR3 is TGTGCCAGCAGCTTGATGGGCATCCGAGCCAAAAACATTCAGTACTTC. Combining the CDR3 with reference TRBV28 and TRBJ2-4 gives the whole variable domain DVKVTQSSRYLVKRTGEKVFLECVQDMDHENMFWYRQDPGLGLRLIYFSYDVKMKEKGDIPEGYSVSREKKERFSLILESASTNQTSMYLCASSLMGIRAKNIQYFGAGTRLSVL.

This clonotype was detected ten times or more. One end of the junction is discordant with germline, which a read error may explain. This chain joins TRBV3-1 and TRBJ2-1, with D unresolved. This CDR3 region has 13 residues. CDR1 is LGHDT, CDR2 YNNKEL, per germline (reference sequence). The CDR3 spells CASSPRSYDEQFF. The DNA for the CDR3 is TGTGCCAGCAGCCCCCGAAGCTACGATGAGCAGTTCTTC.

This CDR3 is CASAQDSYEQYF. In DNA, the CDR3 is TGTGCTAGTGCTCAGGATTCCTACGAGCAGTACTTC. This chain links TRBV12-5 with TRBJ2-7; no definite D call. Germline CDR1 LGHNT, CDR2 FRNRAP. The CDR3 loop spans 12 amino acids. V lost 7 bases, J lost 1 base, and 8 bases lay in between.

To note about this clonotype: Given a much more abundant clone one base away, this may be a read error. V is TRBV6-2 or TRBV6-3 and J is TRBJ1-5; the D is unclear. V lost 2 bases, J lost 8 bases, and 10 bases lay in between. The CDR3 extends over 13 amino acids. Germline assignment: CDR1 MNHEY and CDR2 SVGEGT. The CDR3 is CASSYGAGKPQHF. CDR3 bases: TGTGCCAGCAGTTACGGCGCGGGTAAGCCCCAGCATTTT.

This chain links TRBV19 with TRBJ2-3; 8 nucleotides agree with TRBD2. J was trimmed by 5 bases and V by 6 bases; bases with no gene match: 7. This CDR3 comprises 14 residues. Germline CDR1 reads LNHDA; CDR2 reads SQIVND (reference sequence). The CDR3 DNA follows: TGTGCCAGTAGAAGGACTAGCTTCGTAGATACGCAGTATTTT. It encodes CASRRTSFVDTQYF. Using reference TRBV19 and TRBJ2-3 for the parts outside the CDR3, the full variable domain is DGGITQSPKYLFRKEGQNVTLSCEQNLNHDAMYWYRQDPGQGLRLIYYSQIVNDFQKGDIAEGYSVSREKKESFPLTVTSAQKNPTAFYLCASRRTSFVDTQYFGPGTRLTVL.

This clonotype appeared a few times. This rearrangement joins TRBV9 to TRBJ1-3; D gene uncertain. Germline V gives CDR1 SGDLS, CDR2 YYNGEE. The CDR3 length is 16 residues. V was trimmed by 3 bases and J by 0 bases, leaving 13 bases between them. For the CDR3, the DNA is TGTGCCAGCAGCGGAGACCAGCTTAGCTCTGGAAACACCATATATTTT. Encoded protein: CASSGDQLSSGNTIYF.

This clonotype was counted at least ten times. V is TRBV2 and J is TRBJ2-2, with D unclear. This CDR3 has 14 amino acids. Germline CDR1 SNHLY, CDR2 FYNNEI. V was clipped by 4 bases and J by 5 bases, with 11 bases between them. The CDR3 spells CASSGSMRTGELFF. The CDR3 region has the DNA TGTGCCAGCAGTGGTAGCATGAGGACCGGGGAGCTGTTTTTT.

This clonotype occurred many times. This chain uses TRBV20-1 with TRBJ2-7; 13 nucleotides match TRBD2. Germline CDR1 reads DFQATT; CDR2 reads SNEGSKA (reference sequence). The CDR3 spans 16 residues. The ends lost 0 bases at V and 2 bases at J; junction bases unmatched: 4. The CDR3 DNA is TGCAGTGCTAGAGATCCGACTAGCGGGAGGACCTACGAGCAGTACTTC. As protein: CSARDPTSGRTYEQYF.

The CDR3 DNA follows: TGTGCCAGCAGTTTTAGGAGGTCGAACACTGAAGCTTTCTTT. This gives the protein CASSFRRSNTEAFF. The chain links TRBV12-3 or TRBV12-4 to TRBJ1-1, with D uncertain. Deletions cut 3 bases from V and 1 base from J, with 9 bases between. CDR3 length: 14 residues.

This clonotype has at least ten counts. The genes are TRBV7-6 and TRBJ2-7, with TRBD2 as a possible D gene (6 bases). Per germline, CDR1 SGHVS and CDR2 FNYEAQ. Trimming removed 0 bases from V and 0 bases from J, with 12 bases in between. This CDR3 contains 16 residues. CDR3 in amino acids: CASSLAVRGSSYEQYF. For the CDR3, the DNA is TGTGCCAGCAGCTTAGCGGTGCGGGGAAGCTCCTACGAGCAGTACTTC.

This clonotype was counted between two and nine times. The chain joins TRBV12-3 or TRBV12-4 to TRBJ2-3, with 10 bases identical to TRBD2. The CDR3 covers 16 residues. J gave up 1 base and V 6 bases, and 7 bases lay outside the gene matches. CDR3 protein: CASRRAGTSGTDTQYF. The CDR3 DNA is TGTGCCAGCAGAAGAGCCGGGACTAGCGGCACAGATACGCAGTATTTT.

This clonotype was counted at least ten times. This sequence joins TRBV12-3 or TRBV12-4 and TRBJ2-7; 9 bases agree with TRBD2. The J segment lost 5 bases and the V segment lost 8 bases, leaving 10 bases of the junction unmatched. The CDR3 totals 14 residues. CDR3 sequence reads: CASGSSGKGDEQYF. CDR3 coding DNA: TGTGCCAGCGGGTCTAGCGGGAAAGGGGACGAGCAGTACTTC.

In this sample, this clonotype turned up many times. The chain carries TRBV5-4 and TRBJ2-3; D uncertain. Trimming removed 4 bases from V and 1 base from J, with 7 bases in between. Germline loops: CDR1 SGHNT, CDR2 YYREEE (reference sequence). CDR3 length: 13 amino acids. The CDR3 protein is CASSTSGTDTQYF. The CDR3 coding sequence is TGTGCCAGCAGCACCTCAGGCACAGATACGCAGTATTTT.

This clonotype came up many times. The chain recombines TRBV30 with TRBJ2-2, with D hard to call. Germline V CDR1 and CDR2: GTSNPN, SVGIG (reference sequence). Trimming cost V 3 bases and J 3 bases, with 17 bases left between them. The CDR3 spans 16 residues. The CDR3 reads CAWRRSVRVDTGELFF. The CDR3 DNA reads as TGTGCCTGGAGGAGAAGCGTAAGGGTGGACACCGGGGAGCTGTTTTTT.

This clonotype occurred a few times. The rearrangement joins TRBV28 to TRBJ2-5, with a possible D match to TRBD1 (6 bases). Germline V gives CDR1 MDHEN, CDR2 SYDVKM. The V end was cut by 4 bases, the J end by 10 bases, with 16 bases between. The CDR3 consists of 13 residues. The CDR3 reads CASSSNLDRFQYF. The CDR3 DNA reads as TGTGCCAGCAGTTCGAATCTCGACAGGTTCCAGTACTTC.

This clonotype was seen a handful of times. V and J are TRBV24-1 and TRBJ2-1; unclear D gene. The V and J ends lost 5 bases and 9 bases respectively, with 10 bases between them. Germline V gene lookup returns CDR1 KGHDR and CDR2 SFDVKD. There are 12 residues in the CDR3. The CDR3 DNA follows: TGTGCCACCAGTGCCAGATTGGGTGAGCAGTTCTTC. This sequence encodes CATSARLGEQFF.

This clonotype was counted many times. The chain is built from TRBV11-1 and TRBJ1-6, with D unclear. The germline gives CDR1 SGHAT, CDR2 FQDESV (reference sequence). The CDR3 runs to 15 residues. The ends were cut back, 3 bases at V and 7 bases at J, with 13 bases in the middle. CDR3 residues: CASSFSRQSNSPLHF. DNA of the CDR3: TGTGCCAGCAGCTTTTCTCGGCAGTCGAATTCACCCCTCCACTTT.

Ten or more counts support this clonotype. The chain carries TRBV12-3 or TRBV12-4 and TRBJ2-7; 9 bases are a match to TRBD2. Trimming at V came to 6 bases and at J to 4 bases, leaving 10 bases not matched to a gene. The CDR3 is 15 amino acids. The CDR3 DNA reads as TGTGCCAGCAGCCTTAGCGGGAGAAGTCTGTACGAGCAGTACTTC. Translation gives CASSLSGRSLYEQYF.

This clonotype came up many times. V and J are TRBV12-3 or TRBV12-4 and TRBJ1-4; D is perhaps TRBD1 (6 bases). CDR3 size: 15 residues. The V gene lost 3 bases and the J gene lost 7 bases, with 15 bases spanning the gap. The CDR3 sequence: CASSFSRGPGEKLFF. The CDR3 coding sequence is TGTGCCAGCAGTTTTAGCAGGGGCCCTGGTGAAAAACTGTTTTTT.

The table lists this clonotype with a few counts. V gene TRBV20-1 combines with J gene TRBJ1-3, with D perhaps matching TRBD1 (6 bases). Germline V gene lookup returns CDR1 DFQATT and CDR2 SNEGSKA (reference sequence). V shed 0 bases and J shed 2 bases, with 11 bases lying between them. The CDR3 is 15 amino acids. In DNA form, the CDR3 reads TGCAGTGCTAGAGATATTTCAGGGGCTGGAAACACCATATATTTT. It is translated as CSARDISGAGNTIYF.